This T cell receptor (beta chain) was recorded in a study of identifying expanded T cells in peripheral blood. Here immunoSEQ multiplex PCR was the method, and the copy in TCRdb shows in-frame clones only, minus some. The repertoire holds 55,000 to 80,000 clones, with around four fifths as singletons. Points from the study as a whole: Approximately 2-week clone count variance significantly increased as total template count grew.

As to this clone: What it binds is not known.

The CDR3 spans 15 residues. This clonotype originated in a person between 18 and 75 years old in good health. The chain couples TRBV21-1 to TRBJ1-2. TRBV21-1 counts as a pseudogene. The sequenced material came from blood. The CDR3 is CASSKVKGRDYGYTF. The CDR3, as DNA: TGTGCCAGCAGCAAAGTTAAGGGGCGGGACTATGGCTACACCTTC.